The clone carrying this T cell receptor beta chain was recorded at least ten times. This entry comes from a study of T cells after yellow fever vaccination. For TCR, cDNA came from 5'RACE template switching, which added a universal primer site and UMIs. Using its own MiXCR run on the 5' RACE reads, TCRdb lists one record per CDR3 protein. The sample holds about 22,000 distinct CDR3 sequences, roughly 5.6% seen once. Study-wide results and caveats: Post-booster samples contained most primary-vaccination clones (around 96% CD4, roughly 88% CD8). Vaccine-responding clonotypes were almost all undetectable in sorted memory subsets on day 0. Weaker overall was a secondary response that nonetheless peaked faster, on day 5 versus 15.

This sample comprised PBMCs, either bulk or a sorted T-cell subset (CD4+, CD8+, memory, or dextramer-sorted; not recorded which), obtained roughly seven weeks after the first yellow fever vaccination. The TCR originated in a man between 18 and 29 years old who received the YFV17D yellow fever vaccine.

CDR3 bases: TGTGCCAGCAGTGCCGGGACAGGGTACGGCTACACCTTC. Protein: CASSAGTGYGYTF. The rearrangement links TRBV2 to TRBJ1-2; 9 nucleotides agree with TRBD1. CDR1 SNHLY and CDR2 FYNNEI come from the germline V gene. Unmatched junction bases numbered 5, after V lost 4 bases and J lost 8 bases. The CDR3 runs to 13 residues.